This T cell receptor (beta chain) is drawn from a study of somatic mutations in cytotoxic T cells in rheumatoid arthritis. Study context: Flow sorting at nearly 100% purity was applied to some V beta antibody-stained T-cell populations, which included V beta1+ cells sequenced for TCRB.

The table came from immunoSEQ multiplex PCR; TCRdb's copy has only in-frame clones and leaves some out. The data contain approximately 20,000 clones, about 90% of them singletons. Each healthy control was a blood donor; the group had a median age of approximately 60 years (range roughly 20-70), and around 60% were female. V shed 5 bases, J shed 7 bases, and the junction held 11 bases outside the gene matches. This CDR3 has 16 amino acids. Per the germline V gene, CDR1 is MNHEY and CDR2 is SMNVEV (reference sequence). Study observations and caveats: Of the expanded CD8+ clones, the antigen targets were not known. The CD8+ clonality of rheumatoid arthritis patients increased with age, whereas that of healthy controls did not.

Concerning this clone: Its antigen is unidentified.

The chain couples TRBV27 to TRBJ2-1; 10 nucleotides agree with TRBD2. The receptor was derived from a man aged 35 to 55 in good health. Specimen: CD8+ T cells sorted from blood. In DNA form, the CDR3 reads TGTGCCAGCAGTCCTCGAACTAGCGGGATTGTTAATGAGCAGTTCTTC. It is translated as CASSPRTSGIVNEQFF.